This T cell receptor beta chain was sequenced during a study of blood T cell repertoires in COVID-19. Study details: Acute-phase and convalescent COVID-19 samples originated in the United States, Italy and Spain. The cDNA or gDNA used as material had been derived from T cells, B-cell-depleted T cells, or PBMCs.

As handled by the study authors: Reference gene primer amplification gave estimated nucleated cell counts. Profiling relied on immunoSEQ multiplex PCR, and the TCRdb table lists in-frame clones only, not all of them. V, J and clone size derive from that table, while D and trimming were established from the DNA sequence. Of about 84,000 clones listed, 70% to 75% are singletons. The CDR3 consists of 14 residues. After removal of 6 bases from V and 4 bases from J, the junction contained 5 bases not matched to a gene. CDR1 MNHNY and CDR2 SVGAGI come from the germline V gene (reference sequence). The sequenced material came from peripheral blood. This TCR derives from a man aged 50 to 60 with active or convalescent COVID-19. V usage is TRBV6-6 and J usage is TRBJ2-7; 11 nucleotides match TRBD1. The CDR3: CASRHRDRGYEQYF. CDR3 coding DNA: TGTGCCAGCAGACACCGGGACAGGGGGTACGAGCAGTACTTC.